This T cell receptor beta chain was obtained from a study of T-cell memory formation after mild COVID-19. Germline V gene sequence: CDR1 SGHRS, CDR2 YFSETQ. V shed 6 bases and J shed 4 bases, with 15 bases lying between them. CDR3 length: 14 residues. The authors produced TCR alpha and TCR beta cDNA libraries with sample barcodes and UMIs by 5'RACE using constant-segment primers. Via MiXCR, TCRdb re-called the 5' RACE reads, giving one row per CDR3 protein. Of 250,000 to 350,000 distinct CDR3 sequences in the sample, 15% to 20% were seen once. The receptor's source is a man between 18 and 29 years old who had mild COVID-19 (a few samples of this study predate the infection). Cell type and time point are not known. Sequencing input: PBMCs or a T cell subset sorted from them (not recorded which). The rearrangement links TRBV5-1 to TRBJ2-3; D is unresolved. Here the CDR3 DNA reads TGCGCCAGCACTACCCGGAAGAAGCCAGATACGCAGTATTTT. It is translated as CASTTRKKPDTQYF.